This T cell receptor (beta chain) was recovered during a study of T cells in Graves' hyperthyroidism and ophthalmopathy. Findings and caveats of the study: A median about 7 months before onset, the model predicted ophthalmopathy. Blood samples included most of the expanded thyroid clonotypes exceeding 0.001.

Those with hyperthyroidism were 18 to 65 years old, newly diagnosed, and ill for under 2 months. Uncontrolled infection, other autoimmune disease, pregnancy or lactation disqualified patients from enrolment. CDR3 length: 14 amino acids. Germline V CDR1 and CDR2: MNHEY, SVGAGI. The V end lost 8 bases, the J end lost 0 bases, and 14 bases lay between the germline ends. This clonotype showed up many times. Its target is unknown. Researchers amplified the TCR beta CDR3 regions from RNA transcripts. The HTBI primer set drove a first-round RT-PCR of the TCR CDR3. TCRdb reprocessed the multiplex PCR reads via MiXCR and lists one record per CDR3 protein. The sample yields approximately 98,000 distinct CDR3 sequences, roughly 40% seen once.

The receptor was derived from a woman aged 25 to 45 with Graves' hyperthyroidism. The rearrangement links TRBV6-5 to TRBJ2-7; D unclear. Sequencing was done on a sample of peripheral blood or thyroid tissue (not recorded which). Here the CDR3 reads CASWLHRSSYEQYF. The DNA of the CDR3 is TGTGCCAGCTGGCTCCACCGAAGCTCCTACGAGCAGTACTTC.